This T cell receptor (beta chain) comes out of a study of blood T cell repertoires in COVID-19. As handled by the study authors: Reference gene primer amplification gave nucleated cell count estimates. Using immunoSEQ multiplex PCR, the repertoire was profiled, and TCRdb retains in-frame clones only, with some absent. V and J calls plus clone size are reproduced from that table; the DNA served to infer D and trimming. The data show tens of thousands of clones, 85% to 90% seen once. The CDR3 consists of 18 residues. The germline CDR1 and CDR2 sequences are SNHLY and FYNNEI. Trimming removed 8 bases at V and 1 base at J, with 27 bases between.

V usage is TRBV2 and J usage is TRBJ2-7, with D possibly matching TRBD1 (5 bases). Sequencing was carried out using peripheral blood. The receptor's source is a man in his fifties or sixties with active COVID-19. CDR3 coding DNA: TGTGCCAGCTCCCAATCAAAACTTCCCAGGGAAAGTTCCTACGAGCAGTACTTC. It is translated as CASSQSKLPRESSYEQYF.